Listed below are T cell receptor beta chains from one sample, sequenced in a study of OX40 agonist ivuxolimab in advanced cancers. Libraries were prepared by immunoSEQ multiplex PCR; TCRdb keeps only in-frame clonotypes and omits some of them. Of about 99,000 clones listed, around 90% are singletons. The material sequenced was CD4+ or CD8+ T cells sorted from blood, taken in a trial of the OX40 agonist ivuxolimab. These receptors all stem from an adult with an advanced solid tumor such as melanoma, head and neck, liver or kidney cancer. Both conserved end residues are part of each CDR3. D genes are given only for firm matches. Size is stated for part of the rows, as once, few or many counts, or as a class when the clone is expanded.

j_call clone_size v_call d_call cdr3_nt cdr3_aa
TRBJ1-1 NA TRBV15 NA TGTGCCACCTCACGTTTAGGGGGCACTGAAGCTTTCTTT CATSRLGGTEAFF
TRBJ2-7 NA TRBV12-5 NA TGTGCTAGTGGTTTGGAAGTGGGCGAGCAGTACTTC CASGLEVGEQYF
TRBJ2-3 NA TRBV5-1 NA TGCGCCAGCAGCTTGGCCGGCGGGATGGGGGCAGATACGCAGTATTTT CASSLAGGMGADTQYF
TRBJ2-6 NA TRBV7-8 NA TGTGCCAGCAGCCTGGAGTCTGGGGCCAACGTCCTGACTTTC CASSLESGANVLTF
TRBJ1-2 NA TRBV6-6 NA TGTGCCAGCAGCCCAGACGGGAACTATGGCTACACCTTC CASSPDGNYGYTF
TRBJ2-1 once TRBV5-1 NA TGCGCCAGCAGCTTCGGGAGCTCCTACAATGAGCAGTTCTTC CASSFGSSYNEQFF
TRBJ2-5 NA TRBV5-1 NA TGCGCCACCACAGCAGGGGACGGCGGCCAAGAGACCCAGTACTTC CATTAGDGGQETQYF
TRBJ2-7 once TRBV23-1 NA TGCGCCAGCAGACAATCCGTAGTCTGGGAGCAGTACTTC CASRQSVVWEQYF
TRBJ2-7 NA TRBV7-8 NA TGTGCCAGCAGCCTCATTAGCGACAACTCCTACGAGCAGTACTTC CASSLISDNSYEQYF
TRBJ1-4 NA TRBV9 TRBD1 TGTGCCAGCAGCGTAGGGGACAGCGGCCTAGAGAAACTGTTTTTT CASSVGDSGLEKLFF
TRBJ2-5 NA TRBV6-5 NA TGTGCCAGCAGTTCTAGTGGGACGGAGACCCAGTACTTC CASSSSGTETQYF
TRBJ2-5 NA TRBV18 TRBD2 TGTGCCAGCTCAACTGGACTAGCGGATCTCCAAGAGACCCAGTACTTC CASSTGLADLQETQYF
TRBJ2-7 NA TRBV7-2 TRBD2 TGTGCCAGCAGCTCCGGCGGGAGTAAATCCTACGAGCAGTACTTC CASSSGGSKSYEQYF
TRBJ2-3 NA TRBV15 NA TGTGCCACCAGCATGGGCCAGGTTGCAAACACAGATACGCAGTATTTT CATSMGQVANTDTQYF
TRBJ1-4 NA TRBV7-2 TRBD1 TGTGCCAGCGGGACAGGGGCTAATGAAAAACTGTTTTTT CASGTGANEKLFF
TRBJ2-3 NA TRBV18 NA TGTGCCAGCTCACCAGCCAGGGAAATTTCTTTGCAGTATTTT CASSPAREISLQYF
TRBJ2-2 NA TRBV6-1 TRBD1 TGTGCCAGCAGTCAAGGGACAGCTAACACCGGGGAGCTGTTTTTT CASSQGTANTGELFF
TRBJ2-7 once TRBV7-2 NA TGTGCCAGCAGTCGAATGGGGGGCGTATACGAGCAGTACTTC CASSRMGGVYEQYF